This T cell receptor beta chain was found in a study of monozygotic twins with inflammatory bowel disease. General study points: Researchers reported no repertoire similarity difference between concordant and discordant twins, possibly from limited power. IBD patients, compared with healthy twins, shared fewer clonotypes with others (especially with disease activity).

The team made cDNA by running eight separate reactions for each sample. Molecular identifiers with 6-nucleotide sample barcodes were added during cDNA synthesis via template switching. TCRdb reprocessed the 5' RACE reads, with one entry per CDR3 protein and no DNA. The sample yields 330,000 or so distinct CDR3 sequences, of which the top ten take up 2% to 2.5%. Germline V gene data show CDR1 as LGHNA and CDR2 as YSLEER. The length of the CDR3 is 13 residues. About this clonotype: Its matching antigen is unknown.

The sequence was collected from a human donor with ulcerative colitis or Crohn's disease, or a healthy co-twin of an affected twin (not recorded which). The V gene is TRBV4-3, the J gene TRBJ2-7. The material sequenced was blood. The CDR3 loop reads CASSFGRGGEQYF.